This entry features one T cell receptor (beta chain) sequence. Its specificity is unknown. Blood draws occurred at baseline, cycle 4 day 1, and cycle 7 day 1. The protocol was immunoSEQ multiplex PCR, while the TCRdb copy is restricted to in-frame clones and leaves out a portion. Seen here are 57,000 or so clones, about 93% observed once, and the top ten hold 18%. The entry originates in a study of OX40 agonist ivuxolimab in advanced cancers. Turning to the study itself: Patients achieving partial responses numbered three: one hepatocellular carcinoma case and two cutaneous melanoma cases. Study-level results: CD4+ and CD8+ T cells in blood underwent clonal expansion by week 6 at 0.1 to 3.0 mg/kg.

The germline gives CDR1 GTSNPN, CDR2 SVGIG (reference sequence). V was pared by 2 bases and J by 1 base, with 9 bases between. CDR3 length: 13 amino acids. This chain connects TRBV30 to TRBJ2-7; no clear D gene. The sample consisted of CD4+ or CD8+ T cells sorted from blood, taken in a trial of the OX40 agonist ivuxolimab. This receptor was taken from an adult with an advanced solid tumor such as melanoma, head and neck, liver or kidney cancer. Written as DNA, the CDR3 is TGTGCCTGGAGTACTGGTGCTTCCTACGAGCAGTACTTC. This gives the protein CAWSTGASYEQYF.